The sequence of this T cell receptor (beta chain) was determined in a study of early T cells in non-severe SARS-CoV-2 infection. Study overall: Alpha and beta chains were unpaired, from unsorted whole-blood bulk RNA.

General study results and limits: Matching results from VDJdb favored anti-spike CD8 responses, leaving private and CD4 specificities undetected.

This clonotype was detected many times. Its antigen remains unknown. The TCR library protocol attached unique molecular identifiers to the individual cDNA molecules. TCRdb used MiXCR to reprocess the 5' RACE reads, holding one entry per CDR3 protein. The table has 75,000 to 100,000 distinct CDR3 sequences, 14% seen once. Per the germline V gene, CDR1 is MNHNY and CDR2 is SVGAGI (reference sequence). V trimming: 8 bases; J trimming: 0 bases; junction bases outside the gene matches: 7. The CDR3 spans 15 residues. Sequenced sample: whole blood. The TCR sequence derives from an adult who was a healthcare worker with PCR-confirmed SARS-CoV-2 infection or an uninfected control (not recorded which). This chain joins TRBV6-6 and TRBJ2-1; 7 bases fit TRBD2. The CDR3 region is CASGTTLSSYNEQFF. CDR3 coding DNA: TGTGCCAGCGGGACTACCTTAAGCTCCTACAATGAGCAGTTCTTC.